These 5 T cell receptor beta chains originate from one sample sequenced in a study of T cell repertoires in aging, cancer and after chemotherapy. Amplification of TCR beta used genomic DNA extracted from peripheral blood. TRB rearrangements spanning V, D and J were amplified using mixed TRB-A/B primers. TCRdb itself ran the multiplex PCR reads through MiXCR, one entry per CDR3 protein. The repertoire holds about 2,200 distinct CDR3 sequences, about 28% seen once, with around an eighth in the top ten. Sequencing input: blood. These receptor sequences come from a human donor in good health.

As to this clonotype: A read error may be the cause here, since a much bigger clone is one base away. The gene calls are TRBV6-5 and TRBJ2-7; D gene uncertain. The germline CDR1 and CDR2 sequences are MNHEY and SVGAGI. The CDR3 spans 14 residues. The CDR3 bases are TGTGCCAGCAGTTTAAGCGTCCTTTCCTACCAGCAGTACTTC. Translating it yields CASSLSVLSYQQYF.

The CDR3 loop reads CATLPLLGRRADTQYF. The DNA for the CDR3 is TGTGCCACCCTCCCCCTCCTTGGGCGGCGGGCCGATACGCAGTATTTT. V and J are TRBV12-3 or TRBV12-4 and TRBJ2-3; weak D call: TRBD2 (5 bases). This CDR3 region has 16 residues. V dropped 10 bases and J dropped 6 bases, with 26 bases sitting between them.

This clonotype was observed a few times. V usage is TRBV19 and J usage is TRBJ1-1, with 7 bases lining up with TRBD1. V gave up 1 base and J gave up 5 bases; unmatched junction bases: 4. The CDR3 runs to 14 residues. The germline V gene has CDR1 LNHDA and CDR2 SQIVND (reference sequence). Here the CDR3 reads CASSIGRGRTEAFF. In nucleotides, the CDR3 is TGTGCCAGTAGTATAGGAAGGGGGCGGACTGAAGCTTTCTTT.

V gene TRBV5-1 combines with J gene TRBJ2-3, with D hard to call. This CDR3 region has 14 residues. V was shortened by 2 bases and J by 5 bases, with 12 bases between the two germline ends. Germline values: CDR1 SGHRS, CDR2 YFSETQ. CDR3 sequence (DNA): TGCGCCAGCAGCTTTGTTGGGAAAAGAGATACGCAGTATTTT. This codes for CASSFVGKRDTQYF.

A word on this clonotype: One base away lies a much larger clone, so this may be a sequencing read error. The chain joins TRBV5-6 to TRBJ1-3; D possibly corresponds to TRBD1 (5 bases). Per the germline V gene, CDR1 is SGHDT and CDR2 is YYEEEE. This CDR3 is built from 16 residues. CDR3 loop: CASSRKGTPSGNNIYF. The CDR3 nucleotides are TGTGCCAGCAGCCGTAAAGGGACCCCCTCTGGAAACAACATATATTTT.